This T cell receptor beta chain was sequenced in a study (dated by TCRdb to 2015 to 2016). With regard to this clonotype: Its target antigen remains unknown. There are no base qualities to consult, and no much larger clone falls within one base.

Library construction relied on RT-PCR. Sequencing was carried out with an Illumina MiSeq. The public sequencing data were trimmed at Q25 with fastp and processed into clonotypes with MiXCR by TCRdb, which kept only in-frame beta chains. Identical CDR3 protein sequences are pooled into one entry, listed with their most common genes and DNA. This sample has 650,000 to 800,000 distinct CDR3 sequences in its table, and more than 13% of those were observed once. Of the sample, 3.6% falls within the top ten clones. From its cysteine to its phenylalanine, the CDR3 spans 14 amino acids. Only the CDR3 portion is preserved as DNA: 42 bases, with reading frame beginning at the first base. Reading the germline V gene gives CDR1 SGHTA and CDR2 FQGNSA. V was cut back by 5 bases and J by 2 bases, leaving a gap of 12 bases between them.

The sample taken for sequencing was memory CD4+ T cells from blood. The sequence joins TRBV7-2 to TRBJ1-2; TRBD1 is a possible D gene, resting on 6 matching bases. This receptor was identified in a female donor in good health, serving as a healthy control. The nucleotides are TGTGCCAGCAGCCCAACCCAGGGGAACTATGGCTACACCTTC. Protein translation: CASSPTQGNYGYTF.